Listed here are 14 T cell receptor beta chains from one sample, sequenced in a study of blood T cell repertoires in COVID-19. Clones were sequenced by immunoSEQ multiplex PCR, and TCRdb holds only the in-frame ones, with some missing. The profile shows approximately 260,000 clones, roughly 86% of them singletons. Material: PBMCs or T cells enriched from blood (not recorded which). Every receptor here comes from a woman aged 40 to 55 with acute COVID-19.

The chain has TRBV7-9 and TRBJ2-7; D is perhaps TRBD1 (6 bases). The CDR3 consists of 15 residues. Trimming shortened V by 1 base and J by 0 bases, and 10 bases separated the two germline ends. Germline V gene lookup returns CDR1 SEHNR and CDR2 FQNEAQ (reference sequence). In nucleotides, the CDR3 is TGTGCCAGCAGCTTAGGGGGACATCCCTCCTACGAGCAGTACTTC. Encoded protein: CASSLGGHPSYEQYF.

The chain recombines TRBV12-5 with TRBJ2-7, with D tentatively TRBD1 (6 bases). The CDR3 contains 12 residues. The ends were cut back, 6 bases at V and 7 bases at J, with 13 bases in the middle. CDR1 is LGHNT and CDR2 is FRNRAP in the germline V gene. CDR3 protein: CASGGGRSEQYF. As DNA, the CDR3 is TGTGCTAGTGGAGGGGGTCGGAGTGAGCAGTACTTC.

The chain carries TRBV15 and TRBJ1-4; 8 nucleotides match TRBD1. From germline, CDR1 is LNHNV and CDR2 YYDKDF (reference sequence). This CDR3 contains 15 residues. The J segment lost 8 bases and the V segment lost 6 bases, leaving 11 bases of the junction unmatched. The CDR3 DNA sequence: TGTGCCACCAGGGAAGGACAGGGTCGGACGGAAAAACTGTTTTTT. Translating gives CATREGQGRTEKLFF. Complete variable domain (other parts from reference TRBV15 and TRBJ1-4): DAMVIQNPRYQVTQFGKPVTLSCSQTLNHNVMYWYQQKSSQAPKLLFHYYDKDFNNEADTPDNFQSRRPNTSFCFLDIRSPGLGDTAMYLCATREGQGRTEKLFFGSGTQLSVL.

This chain uses TRBV25-1 with TRBJ2-5, with D possibly matching TRBD2 (5 bases). The CDR3 covers 14 residues. Deletions cut 0 bases from V and 5 bases from J, with 10 bases between. Germline assignment: CDR1 MGHDK and CDR2 SYGVNS. The CDR3 here is CASSEYGRGETQYF. The CDR3 region has the DNA TGTGCCAGCAGTGAATACGGACGAGGGGAGACCCAGTACTTC.

The chain is built from TRBV14 and TRBJ1-2, with TRBD1 matching 8 bases. Germline lookup yields CDR1 SGHDN and CDR2 FVKESK. The CDR3 sequence is 13 residues long. J was trimmed by 7 bases and V by 4 bases; bases with no gene match: 5. CDR3 DNA: TGTGCCAGCAGCCCGGACAGGGATCTTGGCTACACCTTC. Protein: CASSPDRDLGYTF.

The chain uses TRBV7-9 and TRBJ2-3, with 8 bases fitting TRBD2. V trimming: 5 bases; J trimming: 6 bases; junction bases outside the gene matches: 13. Germline V gene sequence: CDR1 SEHNR, CDR2 FQNEAQ (reference sequence). This CDR3 has 16 residues. The CDR3 bases are TGTGCCAGCAGCGCTCCTACGGCTAGCGGGTCTGATACGCAGTATTTT. Translation: CASSAPTASGSDTQYF.

V is TRBV27 and J is TRBJ2-7, with 8 bases that match TRBD1. CDR1 and CDR2 from the germline V gene are MNHEY and SMNVEV (reference sequence). Unmatched junction bases numbered 10, after V lost 8 bases and J lost 1 base. The CDR3 spans 15 residues. CDR3 in DNA: TGTGCCAGCCGTCCTACCGGGACAGGTTCCTACGAGCAGTACTTC. This encodes CASRPTGTGSYEQYF.

In its sample, this clone was seen a few times. V and J are TRBV21-1 and TRBJ2-6; TRBD1 was called by the table and not checked on the DNA. TRBV21-1 is described as a pseudogene. The CDR3 is 13 residues long. This chain's CDR3 is CARGQTGANVLTF. The DNA for the CDR3 is TGTGCCAGGGGACAGACAGGGGCCAACGTCCTGACTTTC.

The chain couples TRBV14 to TRBJ2-3; D might be TRBD2 (5 bases). V was shortened by 0 bases and J by 2 bases, with 12 bases between the two germline ends. Germline V CDR1 and CDR2: SGHDN, FVKESK. CDR3 size: 16 residues. In DNA form, the CDR3 reads TGTGCCAGCAGCCAAGATCGGACTGCCGACACAGATACGCAGTATTTT. It is translated as CASSQDRTADTDTQYF.

The sample holds a few counts of this clone. This chain links TRBV2 with TRBJ2-3; D gene ambiguous. V dropped 1 base and J dropped 2 bases, with 7 bases sitting between them. The V gene's germline CDR1 is SNHLY and CDR2 FYNNEI. This CDR3 is built from 14 residues. Here the CDR3 DNA reads TGTGCCAGCAGTGAAGACAGTTACACAGATACGCAGTATTTT. It is translated as CASSEDSYTDTQYF.

V gene TRBV13 combines with J gene TRBJ2-3; TRBD2 is a possible D gene (6 bases). Germline V gives CDR1 PRHDT, CDR2 FYEKMQ (reference sequence). Trimming took off 2 bases at V and 2 bases at J, with 11 bases between the two ends. The CDR3 sequence is 15 residues long. The CDR3 loop reads CASSLLAGFTDTQYF. DNA of the CDR3: TGTGCCAGCAGCTTATTGGCGGGGTTCACAGATACGCAGTATTTT.

This chain uses TRBV11-2 with TRBJ2-7, with 11 positions matching TRBD2. This CDR3 region has 13 residues. Germline values: CDR1 SGHAT, CDR2 FQNNGV. The trim removed 7 bases at V and 6 bases at J, leaving 5 bases unmatched. CDR3 loop: CASKGLAGGEQYF. DNA of the CDR3: TGTGCCAGCAAGGGGCTAGCGGGAGGCGAGCAGTACTTC. The variable domain in full, completed from reference TRBV11-2 and TRBJ2-7, reads EAGVAQSPRYKIIEKRQSVAFWCNPISGHATLYWYQQILGQGPKLLIQFQNNGVVDDSQLPKDRFSAERLKGVDSTLKIQPAKLEDSAVYLCASKGLAGGEQYFGPGTRLTVT.

This chain joins TRBV11-2 and TRBJ2-2; D possibly corresponds to TRBD2 (5 bases). The CDR3 spans 14 residues. Germline assignment: CDR1 SGHAT and CDR2 FQNNGV. V was shortened by 5 bases and J by 8 bases, with 15 bases between the two germline ends. CDR3 in amino acids: CASSLWTGIGELFF. For the CDR3, the DNA is TGTGCCAGCAGCCTCTGGACGGGGATTGGGGAGCTGTTTTTT.

This chain uses TRBV9 with TRBJ2-1, with TRBD2 identical over 13 bases. V lost 5 bases to trimming and J lost 7 bases; unmatched junction nucleotides: 6. The germline CDR1 and CDR2 sequences are SGDLS and YYNGEE. CDR3 length: 15 amino acids. The CDR3 DNA reads as TGTGCCAGCAGTCGAGAGACTAGCGGGAGGAATGAGCAGTTCTTC. This encodes CASSRETSGRNEQFF.